Here is one T cell receptor beta chain with its context. Its target is unknown. This specimen belongs to a study of T cells expressing NK-cell markers. Study overall: The TCR beta repertoires were obtained from sorted CD3+CD56+NKG2C+, CD3+CD56+NKG2C- and CD3+CD56-NKG2C+ T cells.

In germline, CDR1 is MNHEY, CDR2 SVGEGT. The CDR3 contains 13 residues. Libraries used 5'RACE template switching adding universal primer site and UMIs. From the 5' RACE reads, TCRdb lists one entry per CDR3 protein and no DNA. The ten top clones account for 4.2%, within a sample of over 250,000 distinct CDR3 sequences. The study, taken as a whole, reports: Uncertainty persisted over the HCMV specificity of expanded NKG2C+ T cell clones.

Sample: blood T cells: a sorted CD56 or NKG2C T cell subset, CD4+ or CD8+ T cells, or bulk PBMC T cells (not recorded which). The chain joins TRBV6-2 or TRBV6-3 to TRBJ1-5. This clonotype was sampled from a woman between 18 and 69 years old in good health. The CDR3: CASSYFWAQPQHF.